This T cell receptor (beta chain) was recorded in a study of blood T cell repertoires in COVID-19. Study context: Material from acute and convalescent COVID-19 was sourced from the United States, Italy and Spain. Sources were T cells, B-cell-depleted T cells, or PBMCs; the material itself was cDNA or gDNA.

Clinical history reported by participants formed the basis on which cohorts were assigned. This clone came up a few times. Study processing details: The assay estimated nucleated cells by amplifying reference gene primers. The repertoire was sequenced with immunoSEQ multiplex PCR; TCRdb's copy has only in-frame clones and lacks some. V and J calls plus clone size are reproduced from that table; the DNA served to infer D and trimming. The sample lists roughly 300,000 clones, about 90% seen once, with under 6% in the top ten. The CDR3 spans 14 residues. The germline CDR1 and CDR2 sequences are MRHNA and SNTAGT. The trim removed 2 bases at V and 5 bases at J, leaving 3 bases unmatched.

This sequence joins TRBV6-4 and TRBJ1-2; 9 bases map to TRBD1. Material: PBMCs or T cells enriched from blood (not recorded which). This TCR was sampled from a woman aged 30 to 39 who had recovered from COVID-19. The CDR3 is CASSDGTGIYGYTF. In DNA form, the CDR3 reads TGTGCCAGCAGTGACGGGACAGGGATTTATGGCTACACCTTC.